One sample yielded the 11 T cell receptor beta chains listed below, sequenced in a study of blood T cell repertoires in COVID-19 (dated by TCRdb to the early 2020s). Library preparation was by the immunoSEQ multiplex PCR assay. As stored in TCRdb, this immuneACCESS dataset retains in-frame rearrangements with V and J assigned. A fraction of the clones does not appear; measured against another copy, unresolved V genes explain less than half of the discrepancy, and the remainder lacks a known reason. Across this sample there are about 150,000 clones, with 83% seen only once. The top ten hold approximately 2% of the sample. Sequencing was done on a sample of peripheral blood. These receptors all come from an elderly woman with acute or convalescent COVID-19.

The chain is built from TRBV28 and TRBJ1-4, with 7 nucleotides matching TRBD1. The germline CDR1 and CDR2 sequences are MDHEN and SYDVKM. CDR3 length: 14 residues. Losses at the gene ends were 4 bases for V and 8 bases for J; bases not matched to a gene: 7. This chain's CDR3 is CASSSYRGTEKLFF. CDR3 coding DNA: TGTGCCAGCAGTTCCTACAGGGGAACGGAAAAACTGTTTTTT.

The rearrangement joins TRBV20-1 to TRBJ1-2, with a possible D match to TRBD1 (6 bases). The CDR3 consists of 12 residues. CDR1 and CDR2 from the germline V gene are DFQATT and SNEGSKA (reference sequence). With 3 bases removed from V and 7 bases from J, the gap between germline ends came to 12 bases. The CDR3, as DNA: TGCAGTGCTAGTCGGGGGGCGGGTGGCTACACCTTC. Protein sequence: CSASRGAGGYTF.

Only one count was recorded for this clone. The rearrangement links TRBV5-4 to TRBJ1-1; 10 bases line up with TRBD1. The CDR3 totals 19 residues. Germline loops: CDR1 SGHNT, CDR2 YYREEE (reference sequence). The V gene end was trimmed by 4 bases and the J gene end by 4 bases; junction bases not matched to a gene: 19. For the CDR3, the DNA is TGTGCCAGCAGCGAAATAGCGAAAACCGGGACAGGGGTTCGCACTGAAGCTTTCTTT. This gives the protein CASSEIAKTGTGVRTEAFF.

The chain uses TRBV9 and TRBJ2-3, with 8 bases lining up with TRBD1. J gave up 1 base and V 1 base, and 8 bases lay outside the gene matches. From germline, CDR1 is SGDLS and CDR2 YYNGEE. The CDR3 has 17 amino acids. CDR3 sequence: CASSVISSTGGTDTQYF. The CDR3 region has the DNA TGTGCCAGCAGCGTAATTTCCTCGACAGGGGGCACAGATACGCAGTATTTT.

The CDR3 bases are TGTGCCAGCAGTTATCAAGGGGTTGGGGTAAATCAGCCCCAGCATTTT. Protein: CASSYQGVGVNQPQHF. This chain uses TRBV6-5 with TRBJ1-5; tentatively, D is TRBD1 (5 bases). V was trimmed by 3 bases and J by 4 bases, leaving 16 bases between them. CDR3 size: 16 residues. Germline V lookup: CDR1 MNHEY, CDR2 SVGAGI.

This clone has just a few counts. The same CDR3 is also encoded by other DNA sequences in this sample. The genes are TRBV12-3 or TRBV12-4 and TRBJ1-2, with D uncertain. Deletions cut 6 bases from V and 2 bases from J, with 10 bases between. The CDR3 extends over 13 amino acids. CDR3 sequence (DNA): TGTGCCAGCAGCCTTACATCGAACTATGGCTACACCTTC. Protein product: CASSLTSNYGYTF.

J is TRBJ2-3 and V is TRBV7-6; 12 bases map to TRBD2. Germline CDR1 reads SGHVS; CDR2 reads FNYEAQ. The J segment lost 6 bases and the V segment lost 3 bases, leaving 7 bases of the junction unmatched. The CDR3 extends over 16 amino acids. The CDR3 sequence is CASSFRTSGKPDTQYF. The CDR3 coding sequence is TGTGCCAGCAGCTTTCGGACTAGCGGGAAACCCGATACGCAGTATTTT.

V is TRBV7-2 and J is TRBJ1-5, with D tentatively TRBD1 (5 bases). This CDR3 is 15 amino acids long. Germline-derived CDR1 and CDR2 are SGHTA and FQGNSA. V was pared by 1 base and J by 7 bases, with 14 bases between. CDR3: CASSLVSQGGQPQHF. The CDR3 DNA is TGTGCCAGCAGCTTAGTGTCCCAGGGAGGGCAGCCCCAGCATTTT.

The chain employs TRBV7-6 and TRBJ1-1, with D perhaps matching TRBD1 (6 bases). Germline-derived CDR1 and CDR2 are SGHVS and FNYEAQ. Trimming cost V 6 bases and J 0 bases, with 14 bases left between them. The CDR3 totals 15 residues. The CDR3: CASSPRTGLNTEAFF. The CDR3 DNA reads as TGTGCCAGCAGTCCTCGAACAGGGCTGAACACTGAAGCTTTCTTT.

The gene calls are TRBV3-1 (or the pseudogene TRBV3-2) and TRBJ2-1, with a possible D match to TRBD1 (5 bases). This CDR3 contains 16 residues. V shed 0 bases and J shed 4 bases, with 13 bases lying between them. The germline gives CDR1 LGHDT, CDR2 YNNKEL (reference sequence). For the CDR3, the DNA is TGTGCCAGCAGCCAAGAAGGGGTAGTGGCGTACAATGAGCAGTTCTTC. Translation gives CASSQEGVVAYNEQFF.

The V call is TRBV9, the J call TRBJ2-7; D is unresolved. V gave up 3 bases and J gave up 0 bases, with 16 bases separating them. Germline CDR1 is SGDLS and CDR2 is YYNGEE. This CDR3 comprises 16 residues. Written as DNA, the CDR3 is TGTGCCAGCAGCGCCAACGCAGTGTTTGGCTCCTACGAGCAGTACTTC. Its translation is CASSANAVFGSYEQYF.